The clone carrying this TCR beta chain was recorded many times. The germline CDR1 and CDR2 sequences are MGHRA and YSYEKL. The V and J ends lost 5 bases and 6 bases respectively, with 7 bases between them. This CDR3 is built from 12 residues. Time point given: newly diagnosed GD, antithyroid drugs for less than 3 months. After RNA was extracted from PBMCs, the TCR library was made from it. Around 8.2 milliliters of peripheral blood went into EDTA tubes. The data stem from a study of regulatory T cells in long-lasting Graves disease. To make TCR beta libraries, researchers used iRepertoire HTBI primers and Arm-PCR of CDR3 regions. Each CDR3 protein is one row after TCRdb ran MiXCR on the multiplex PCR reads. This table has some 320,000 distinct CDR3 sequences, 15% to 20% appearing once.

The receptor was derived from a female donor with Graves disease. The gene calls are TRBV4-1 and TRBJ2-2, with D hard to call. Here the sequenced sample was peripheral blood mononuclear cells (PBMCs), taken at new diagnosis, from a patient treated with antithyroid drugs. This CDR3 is CASSEVPGELFF. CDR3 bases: TGCGCCAGCAGCGAGGTCCCCGGGGAGCTGTTTTTT.